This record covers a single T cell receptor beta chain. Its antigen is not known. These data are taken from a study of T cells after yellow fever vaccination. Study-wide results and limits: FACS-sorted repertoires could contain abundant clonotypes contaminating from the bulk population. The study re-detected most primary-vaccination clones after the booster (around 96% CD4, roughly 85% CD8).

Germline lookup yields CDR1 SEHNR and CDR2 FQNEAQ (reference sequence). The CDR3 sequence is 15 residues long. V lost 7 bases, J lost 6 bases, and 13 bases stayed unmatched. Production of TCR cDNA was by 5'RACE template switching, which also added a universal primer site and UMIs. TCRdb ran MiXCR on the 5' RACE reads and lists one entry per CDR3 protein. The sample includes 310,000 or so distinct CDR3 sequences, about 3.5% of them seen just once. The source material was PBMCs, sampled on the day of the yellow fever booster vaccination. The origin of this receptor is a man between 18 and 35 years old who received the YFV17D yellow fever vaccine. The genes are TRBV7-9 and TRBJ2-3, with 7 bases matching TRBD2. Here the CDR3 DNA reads TGTGCCAGCAACTTGAGACGCGGGAGCTGGGATACGCAGTATTTT. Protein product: CASNLRRGSWDTQYF.